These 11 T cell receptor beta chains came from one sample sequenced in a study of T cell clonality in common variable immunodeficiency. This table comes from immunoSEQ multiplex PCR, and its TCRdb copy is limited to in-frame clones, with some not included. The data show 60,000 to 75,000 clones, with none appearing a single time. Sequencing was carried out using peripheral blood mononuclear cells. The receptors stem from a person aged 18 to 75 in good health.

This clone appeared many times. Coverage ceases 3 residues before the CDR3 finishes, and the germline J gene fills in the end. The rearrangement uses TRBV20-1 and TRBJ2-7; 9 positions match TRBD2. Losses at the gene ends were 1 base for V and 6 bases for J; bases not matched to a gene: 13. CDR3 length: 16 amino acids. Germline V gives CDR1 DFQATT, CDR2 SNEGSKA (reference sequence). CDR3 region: CSARGVAGSGSREQYF. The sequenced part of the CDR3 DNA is TGCAGTGCTAGAGGGGTGGCAGGTAGCGGGAGTCGCGAG.

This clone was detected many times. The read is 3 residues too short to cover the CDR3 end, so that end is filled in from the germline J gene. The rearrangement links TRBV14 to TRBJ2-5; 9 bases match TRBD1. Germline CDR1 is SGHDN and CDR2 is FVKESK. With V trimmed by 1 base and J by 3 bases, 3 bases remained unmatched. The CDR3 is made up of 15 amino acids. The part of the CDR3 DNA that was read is TGTGCCAGCAGCCAAGCCGGGACAGGGAAAGAGACC. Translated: CASSQAGTGKET. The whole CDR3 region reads CASSQAGTGKETQYF.

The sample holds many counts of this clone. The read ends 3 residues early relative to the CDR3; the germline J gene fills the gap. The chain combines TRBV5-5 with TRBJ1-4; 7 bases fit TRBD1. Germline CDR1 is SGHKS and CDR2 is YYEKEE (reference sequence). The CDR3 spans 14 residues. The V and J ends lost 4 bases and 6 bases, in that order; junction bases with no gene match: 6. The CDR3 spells CASSPEGADEKLFF. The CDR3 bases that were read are TGTGCCAGCAGCCCTGAGGGGGCTGATGAAAAA.

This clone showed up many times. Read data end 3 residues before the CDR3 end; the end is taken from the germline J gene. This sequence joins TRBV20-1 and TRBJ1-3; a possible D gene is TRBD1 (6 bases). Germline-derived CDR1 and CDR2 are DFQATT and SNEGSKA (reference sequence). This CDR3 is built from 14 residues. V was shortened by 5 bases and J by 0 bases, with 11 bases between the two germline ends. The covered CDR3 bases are TGCAGTGCTCTTGACAGGACCTCTGGAAACACC. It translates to CSALDRTSGNT. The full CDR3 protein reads CSALDRTSGNTIYF.

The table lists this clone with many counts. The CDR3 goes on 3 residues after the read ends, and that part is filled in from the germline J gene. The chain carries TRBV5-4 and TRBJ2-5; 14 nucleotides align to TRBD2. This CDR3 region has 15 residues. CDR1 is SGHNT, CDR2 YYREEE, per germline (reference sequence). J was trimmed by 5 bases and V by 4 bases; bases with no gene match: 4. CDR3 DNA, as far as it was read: TGTGCCAGCAGCCCGGGACTAGCGGGAGTGGAGACC. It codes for CASSPGLAGVET. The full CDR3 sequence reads CASSPGLAGVETQYF.

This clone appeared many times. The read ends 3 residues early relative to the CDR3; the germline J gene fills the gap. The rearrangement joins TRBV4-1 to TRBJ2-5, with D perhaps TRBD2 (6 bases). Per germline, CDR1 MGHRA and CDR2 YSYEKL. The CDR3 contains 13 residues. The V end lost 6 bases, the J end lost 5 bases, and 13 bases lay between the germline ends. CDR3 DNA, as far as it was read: TGCGCCAGCAGTATGGGAAGCGGGGAGACC. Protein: CASSMGSGET. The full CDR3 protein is CASSMGSGETQYF.

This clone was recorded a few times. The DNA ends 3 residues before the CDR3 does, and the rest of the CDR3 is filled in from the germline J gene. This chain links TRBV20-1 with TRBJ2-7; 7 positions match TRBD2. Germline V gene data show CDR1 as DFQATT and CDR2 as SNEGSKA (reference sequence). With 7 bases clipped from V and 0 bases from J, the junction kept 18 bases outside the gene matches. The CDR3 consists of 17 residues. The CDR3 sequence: CSVYPVEAGVASYEQYF. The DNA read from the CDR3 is TGCAGTGTCTACCCGGTCGAGGCGGGAGTAGCCTCCTACGAG.

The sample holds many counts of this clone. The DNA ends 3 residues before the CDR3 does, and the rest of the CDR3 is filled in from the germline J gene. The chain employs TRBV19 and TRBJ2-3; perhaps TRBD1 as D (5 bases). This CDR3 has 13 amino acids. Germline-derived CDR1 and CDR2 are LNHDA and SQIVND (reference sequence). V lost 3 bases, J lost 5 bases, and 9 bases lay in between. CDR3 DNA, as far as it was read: TGTGCCAGTAGTATCAGGGTACAAGATACG. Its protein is CASSIRVQDT. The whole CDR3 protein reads CASSIRVQDTQYF.

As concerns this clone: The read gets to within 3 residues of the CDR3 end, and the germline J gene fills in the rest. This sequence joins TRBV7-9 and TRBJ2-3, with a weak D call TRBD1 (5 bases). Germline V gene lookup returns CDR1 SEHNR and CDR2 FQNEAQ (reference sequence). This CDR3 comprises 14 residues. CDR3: CASSLDKAWDAQYF. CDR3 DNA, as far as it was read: TGTGCCAGCAGCTTGGACAAAGCCTGGGATGCG.

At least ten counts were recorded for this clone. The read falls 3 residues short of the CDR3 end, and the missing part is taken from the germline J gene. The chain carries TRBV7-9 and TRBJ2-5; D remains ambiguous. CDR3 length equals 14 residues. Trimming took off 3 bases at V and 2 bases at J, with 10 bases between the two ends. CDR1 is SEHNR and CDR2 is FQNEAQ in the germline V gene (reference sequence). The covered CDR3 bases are TGTGCCAGCAGCTTTGGCCTTACACAAGAGACC. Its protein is CASSFGLTQET. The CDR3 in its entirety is CASSFGLTQETQYF.

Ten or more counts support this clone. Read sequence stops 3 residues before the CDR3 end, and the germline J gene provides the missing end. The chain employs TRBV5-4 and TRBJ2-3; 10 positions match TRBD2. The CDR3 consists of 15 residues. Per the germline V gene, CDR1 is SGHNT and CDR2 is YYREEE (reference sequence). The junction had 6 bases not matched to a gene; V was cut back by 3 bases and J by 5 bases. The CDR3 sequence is CASSSAGGGGDTQYF. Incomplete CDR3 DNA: TGTGCCAGCAGCTCAGCGGGAGGGGGCGGAGATACG.